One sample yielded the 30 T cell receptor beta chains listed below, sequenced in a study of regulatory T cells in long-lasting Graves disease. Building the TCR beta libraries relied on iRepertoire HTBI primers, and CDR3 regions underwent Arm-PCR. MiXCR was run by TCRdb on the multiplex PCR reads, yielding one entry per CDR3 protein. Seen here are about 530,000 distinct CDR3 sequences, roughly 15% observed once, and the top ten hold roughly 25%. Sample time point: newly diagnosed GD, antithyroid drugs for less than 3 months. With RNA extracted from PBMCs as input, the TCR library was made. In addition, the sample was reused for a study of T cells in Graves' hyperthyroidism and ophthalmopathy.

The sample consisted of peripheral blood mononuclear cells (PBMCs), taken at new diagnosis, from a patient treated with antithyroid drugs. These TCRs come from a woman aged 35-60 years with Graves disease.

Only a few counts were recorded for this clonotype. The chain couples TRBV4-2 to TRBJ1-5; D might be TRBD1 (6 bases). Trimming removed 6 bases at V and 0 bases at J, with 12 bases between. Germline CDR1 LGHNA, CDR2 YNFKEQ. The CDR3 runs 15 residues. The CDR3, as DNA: TGTGCCAGCAGTCACGGACAGTTTAGCAATCAGCCCCAGCATTTT. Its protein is CASSHGQFSNQPQHF.

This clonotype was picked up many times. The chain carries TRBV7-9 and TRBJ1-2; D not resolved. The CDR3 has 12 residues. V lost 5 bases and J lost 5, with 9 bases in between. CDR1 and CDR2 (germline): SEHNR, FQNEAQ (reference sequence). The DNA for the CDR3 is TGTGCCAGCAGCCAGGTGAAATATGGCTACACCTTC. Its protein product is CASSQVKYGYTF.

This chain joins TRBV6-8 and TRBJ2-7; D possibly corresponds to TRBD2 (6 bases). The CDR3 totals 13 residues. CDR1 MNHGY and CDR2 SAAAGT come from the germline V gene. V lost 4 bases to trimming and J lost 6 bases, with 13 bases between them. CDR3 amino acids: CASSLARESEQYF. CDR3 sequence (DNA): TGTGCCAGCAGTTTGGCCCGGGAGTCCGAGCAGTACTTC.

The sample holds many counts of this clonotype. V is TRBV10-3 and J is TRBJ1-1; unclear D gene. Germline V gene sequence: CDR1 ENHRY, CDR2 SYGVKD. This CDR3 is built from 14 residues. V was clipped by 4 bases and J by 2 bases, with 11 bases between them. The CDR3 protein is CAISVGGENTEAFF. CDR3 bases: TGTGCCATCAGTGTAGGCGGAGAAAACACTGAAGCTTTCTTT.

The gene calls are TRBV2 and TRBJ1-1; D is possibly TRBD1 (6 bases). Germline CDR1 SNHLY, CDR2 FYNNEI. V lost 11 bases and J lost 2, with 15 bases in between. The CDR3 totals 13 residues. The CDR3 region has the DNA TGTGCCGGTAGACAGGATTTTAACACTGAAGCTTTCTTT. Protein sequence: CAGRQDFNTEAFF.

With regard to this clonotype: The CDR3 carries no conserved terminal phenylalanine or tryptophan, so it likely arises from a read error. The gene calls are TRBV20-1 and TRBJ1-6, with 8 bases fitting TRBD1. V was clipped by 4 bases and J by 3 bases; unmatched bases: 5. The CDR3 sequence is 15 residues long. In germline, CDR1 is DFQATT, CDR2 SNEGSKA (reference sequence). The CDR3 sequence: CSATRTGNYNSPLHY. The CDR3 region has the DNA TGCAGTGCTACTAGGACAGGGAACTATAATTCACCCCTCCACTAT.

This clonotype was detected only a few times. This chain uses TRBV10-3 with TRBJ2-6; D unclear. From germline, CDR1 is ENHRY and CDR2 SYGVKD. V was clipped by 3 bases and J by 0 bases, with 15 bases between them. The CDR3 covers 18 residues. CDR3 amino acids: CAISDLATVLSGANVLTF. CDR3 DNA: TGTGCCATCAGTGATTTAGCTACAGTGCTCTCTGGGGCCAACGTCCTGACTTTC.

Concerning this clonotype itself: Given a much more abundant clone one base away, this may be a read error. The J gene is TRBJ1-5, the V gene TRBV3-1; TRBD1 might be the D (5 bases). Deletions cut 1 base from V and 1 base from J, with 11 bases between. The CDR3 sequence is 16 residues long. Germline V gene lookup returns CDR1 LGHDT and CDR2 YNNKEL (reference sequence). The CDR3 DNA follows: TGTGCCAGCAGCCAAGGGGACCCGGCGAGCAATCAGCCCCAGCATTTT. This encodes CASSQGDPASNQPQHF.

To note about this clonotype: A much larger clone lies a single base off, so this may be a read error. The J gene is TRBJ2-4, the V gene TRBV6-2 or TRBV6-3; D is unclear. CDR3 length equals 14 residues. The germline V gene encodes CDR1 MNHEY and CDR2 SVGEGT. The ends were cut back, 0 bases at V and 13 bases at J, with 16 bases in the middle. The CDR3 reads CASSYSRPSDEQYF. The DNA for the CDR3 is TGTGCCAGCAGTTACTCGCGGCCTTCGGATGAGCAGTACTTC.

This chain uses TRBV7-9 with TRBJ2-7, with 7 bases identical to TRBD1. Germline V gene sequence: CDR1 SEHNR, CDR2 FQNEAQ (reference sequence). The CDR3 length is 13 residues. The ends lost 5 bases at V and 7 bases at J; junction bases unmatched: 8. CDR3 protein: CASSTRDSREQYF. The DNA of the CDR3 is TGTGCCAGCAGCACCAGGGACAGTCGGGAGCAGTACTTC.

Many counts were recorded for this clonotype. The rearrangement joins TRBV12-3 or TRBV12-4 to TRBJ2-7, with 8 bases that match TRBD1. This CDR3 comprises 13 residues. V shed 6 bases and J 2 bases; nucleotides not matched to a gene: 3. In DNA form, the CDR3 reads TGTGCCAGCAGGACAGGGGTGGCCTACGAGCAGTACTTC. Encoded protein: CASRTGVAYEQYF.

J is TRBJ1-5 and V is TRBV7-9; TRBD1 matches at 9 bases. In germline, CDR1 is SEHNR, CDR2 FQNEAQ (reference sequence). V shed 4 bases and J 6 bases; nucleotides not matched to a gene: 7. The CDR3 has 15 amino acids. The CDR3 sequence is CASSSKGQGTQPQHF. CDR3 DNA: TGTGCCAGCAGCTCTAAGGGACAGGGCACTCAGCCCCAGCATTTT.

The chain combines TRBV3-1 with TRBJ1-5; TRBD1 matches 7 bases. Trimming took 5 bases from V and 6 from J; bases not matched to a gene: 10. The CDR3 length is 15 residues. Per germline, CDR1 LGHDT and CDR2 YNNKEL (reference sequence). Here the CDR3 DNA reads TGTGCCAGCAGCTACGGGCAGGGGGTTGTTCAGCCCCAGCATTTT. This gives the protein CASSYGQGVVQPQHF. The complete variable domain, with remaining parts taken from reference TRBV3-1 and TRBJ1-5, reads DTAVSQTPKYLVTQMGNDKSIKCEQNLGHDTMYWYKQDSKKFLKIMFSYNNKELIINETVPNRFSPKSPDKAHLNLHINSLELGDSAVYFCASSYGQGVVQPQHFGDGTRLSIL.

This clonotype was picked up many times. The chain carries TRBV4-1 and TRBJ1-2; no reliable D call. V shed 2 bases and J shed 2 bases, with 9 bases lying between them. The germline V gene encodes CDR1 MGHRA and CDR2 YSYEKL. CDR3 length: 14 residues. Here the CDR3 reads CASSQIQENYGYTF. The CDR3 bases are TGCGCCAGCAGCCAAATCCAAGAGAACTATGGCTACACCTTC.

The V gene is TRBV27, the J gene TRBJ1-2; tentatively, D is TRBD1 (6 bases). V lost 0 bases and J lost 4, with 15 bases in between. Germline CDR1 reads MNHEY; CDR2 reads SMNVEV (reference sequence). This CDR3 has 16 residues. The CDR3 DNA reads TGTGCCAGCAGTTTATCCGGAGCAGGGGACCTCTATGGCTACACCTTC. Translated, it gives CASSLSGAGDLYGYTF.

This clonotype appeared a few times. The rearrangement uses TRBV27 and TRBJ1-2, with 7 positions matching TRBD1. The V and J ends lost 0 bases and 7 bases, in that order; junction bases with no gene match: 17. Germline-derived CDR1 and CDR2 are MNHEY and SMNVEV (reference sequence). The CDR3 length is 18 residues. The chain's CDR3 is CASSLSRGLSGGRGGYTF. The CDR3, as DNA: TGTGCCAGCAGTTTATCGCGGGGATTGTCAGGGGGTCGAGGTGGCTACACCTTC.

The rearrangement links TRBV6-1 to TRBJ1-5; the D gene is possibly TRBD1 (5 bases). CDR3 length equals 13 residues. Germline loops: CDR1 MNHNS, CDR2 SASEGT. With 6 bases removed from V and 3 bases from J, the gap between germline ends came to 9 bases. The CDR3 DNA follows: TGTGCCAGCAGCCGGGACGTCAATCAGCCCCAGCATTTT. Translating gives CASSRDVNQPQHF.

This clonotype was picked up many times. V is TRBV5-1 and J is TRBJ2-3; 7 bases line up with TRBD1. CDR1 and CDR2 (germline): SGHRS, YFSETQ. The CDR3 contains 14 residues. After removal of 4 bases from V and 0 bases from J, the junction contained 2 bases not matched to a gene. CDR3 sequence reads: CASSPGGSTDTQYF. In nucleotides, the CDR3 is TGCGCCAGCAGCCCAGGGGGTAGCACAGATACGCAGTATTTT.

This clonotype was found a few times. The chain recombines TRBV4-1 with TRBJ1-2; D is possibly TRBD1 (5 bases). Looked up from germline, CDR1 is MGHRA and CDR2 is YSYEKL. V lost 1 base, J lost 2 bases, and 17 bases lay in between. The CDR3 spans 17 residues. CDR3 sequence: CASSQGGVRTGNYGYTF. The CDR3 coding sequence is TGCGCCAGCAGCCAAGGGGGGGTTCGAACAGGCAACTATGGCTACACCTTC.

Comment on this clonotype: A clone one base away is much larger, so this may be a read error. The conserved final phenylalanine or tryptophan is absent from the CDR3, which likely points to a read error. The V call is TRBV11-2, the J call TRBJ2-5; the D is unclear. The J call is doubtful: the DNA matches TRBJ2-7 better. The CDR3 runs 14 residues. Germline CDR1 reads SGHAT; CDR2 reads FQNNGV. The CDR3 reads CASSSHKGTYEQYL. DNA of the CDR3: TGTGCCAGCAGCTCACACAAGGGCACCTACGAGCAGTACCTC.

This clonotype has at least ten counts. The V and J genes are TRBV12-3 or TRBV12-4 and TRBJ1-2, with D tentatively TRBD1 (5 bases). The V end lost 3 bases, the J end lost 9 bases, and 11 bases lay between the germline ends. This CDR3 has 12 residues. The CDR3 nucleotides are TGTGCCAGCAGTTTCTCGGGGGATCGCTACACCTTC. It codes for CASSFSGDRYTF.

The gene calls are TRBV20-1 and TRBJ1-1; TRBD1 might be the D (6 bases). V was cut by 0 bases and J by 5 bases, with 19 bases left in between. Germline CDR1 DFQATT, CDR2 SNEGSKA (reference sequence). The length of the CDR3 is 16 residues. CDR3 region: CSARDPLTGGRTEAFF. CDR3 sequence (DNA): TGCAGTGCTAGAGATCCGTTGACAGGAGGGAGGACTGAAGCTTTCTTT.

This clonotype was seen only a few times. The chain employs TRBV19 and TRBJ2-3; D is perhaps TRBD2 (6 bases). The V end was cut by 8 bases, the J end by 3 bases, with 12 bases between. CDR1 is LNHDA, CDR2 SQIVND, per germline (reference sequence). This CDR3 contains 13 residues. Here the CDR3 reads CASGGVRTDTQYF. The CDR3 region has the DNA TGTGCCAGTGGAGGGGTTAGGACAGATACGCAGTATTTT.

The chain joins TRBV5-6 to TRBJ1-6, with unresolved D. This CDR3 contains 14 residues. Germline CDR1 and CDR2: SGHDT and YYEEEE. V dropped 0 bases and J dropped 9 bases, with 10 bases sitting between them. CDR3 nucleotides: TGTGCCAGCAGCTTGGTGGTAAAGCTTTCACCCCTCCACTTT. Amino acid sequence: CASSLVVKLSPLHF.

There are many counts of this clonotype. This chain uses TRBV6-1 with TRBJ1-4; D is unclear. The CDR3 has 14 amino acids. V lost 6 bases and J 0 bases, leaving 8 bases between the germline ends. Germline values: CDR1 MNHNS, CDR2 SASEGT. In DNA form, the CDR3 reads TGTGCCAGCAGCCCGGTTGCAACTAATGAAAAACTGTTTTTT. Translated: CASSPVATNEKLFF.

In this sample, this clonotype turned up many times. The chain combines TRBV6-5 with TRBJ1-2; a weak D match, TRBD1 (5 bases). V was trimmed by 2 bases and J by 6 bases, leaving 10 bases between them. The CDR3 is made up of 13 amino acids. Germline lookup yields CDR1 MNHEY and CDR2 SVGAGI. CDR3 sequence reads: CASSYEVGDGYTF. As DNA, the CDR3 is TGTGCCAGCAGTTACGAAGTGGGGGATGGCTACACCTTC.

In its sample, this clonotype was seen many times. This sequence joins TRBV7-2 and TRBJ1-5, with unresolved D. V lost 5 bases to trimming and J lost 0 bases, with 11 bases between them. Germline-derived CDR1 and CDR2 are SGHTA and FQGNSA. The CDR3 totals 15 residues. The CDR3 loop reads CASSASRFSNQPQHF. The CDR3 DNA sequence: TGTGCCAGCAGCGCTAGCCGGTTTAGCAATCAGCCCCAGCATTTT.

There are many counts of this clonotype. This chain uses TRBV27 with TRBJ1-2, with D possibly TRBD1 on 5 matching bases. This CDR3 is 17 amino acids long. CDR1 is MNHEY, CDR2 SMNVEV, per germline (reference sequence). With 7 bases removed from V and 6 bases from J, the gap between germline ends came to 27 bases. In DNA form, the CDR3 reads TGTGCCAGCACCCCCGGGACCGCCAACAGACAGAGAGATGGCTACACCTTC. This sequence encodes CASTPGTANRQRDGYTF.

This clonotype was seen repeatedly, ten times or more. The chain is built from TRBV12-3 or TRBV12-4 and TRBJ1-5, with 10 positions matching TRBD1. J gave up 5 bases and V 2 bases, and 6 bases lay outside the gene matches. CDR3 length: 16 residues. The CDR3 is CASSLSPGTGDQPQHF. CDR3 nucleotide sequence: TGTGCCAGCAGTTTAAGTCCCGGGACAGGGGATCAGCCCCAGCATTTT.

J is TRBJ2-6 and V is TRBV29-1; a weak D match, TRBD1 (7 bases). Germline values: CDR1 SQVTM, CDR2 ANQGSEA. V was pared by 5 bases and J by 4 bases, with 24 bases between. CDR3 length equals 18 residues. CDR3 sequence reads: CSVSGDSPELRGANVLTF. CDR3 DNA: TGCAGCGTTTCGGGGGACAGCCCGGAACTAAGGGGGGCCAACGTCCTGACTTTC. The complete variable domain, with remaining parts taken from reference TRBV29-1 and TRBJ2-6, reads SAVISQKPSRDICQRGTSLTIQCQVDSQVTMMFWYRQQPGQSLTLIATANQGSEATYESGFVIDKFPISRPNLTFSTLTVSNMSPEDSSIYLCSVSGDSPELRGANVLTFGAGSRLTVL.